The 5 T cell receptor beta chains given below trace back to one sample, sequenced in a study of shared T cell receptors in the human thymus. TCRdb keeps only in-frame clones here, not all; method: immunoSEQ multiplex PCR. The data contain about 710,000 clones, 70% to 90% of them singletons. The sample also formed part of further work on human thymus T cells.

The sequencing sample was made of thymocytes. The receptors come from a boy younger than two with a congenital heart defect.

The chain recombines TRBV10-1 with TRBJ2-7, with TRBD2 identical over 8 bases. The CDR3 runs 14 residues. CDR1 is WNHNN, CDR2 SYGVQD, per germline (reference sequence). The V gene end was trimmed by 5 bases and the J gene end by 5 bases; junction bases not matched to a gene: 8. Written as DNA, the CDR3 is TGCGCCAGCAGTATAGGACTAGCTACCCACGAGCAGTACTTC. This gives the protein CASSIGLATHEQYF.

As DNA, the CDR3 is TGCGCCAGCAGCGGACCCAGGGGTGGCGGCACAGATACGCAGTATTTT. This codes for CASSGPRGGGTDTQYF. V and J are TRBV5-1 and TRBJ2-3; tentatively, D is TRBD1 (6 bases). The CDR3 has 16 residues. Trimming cost V 4 bases and J 1 base, with 16 bases left between them. The germline CDR1 and CDR2 sequences are SGHRS and YFSETQ.

This clone appeared a single time. V and J are TRBV6-6 and TRBJ1-5; TRBD1 is a possible D gene (6 bases). Trimming shortened V by 2 bases and J by 0 bases, and 11 bases separated the two germline ends. Looked up from germline, CDR1 is MNHNY and CDR2 is SVGAGI (reference sequence). The CDR3 has 16 amino acids. CDR3 coding DNA: TGTGCCAGCAGTTACGAACAGGGAAATAGCAATCAGCCCCAGCATTTT. It translates to CASSYEQGNSNQPQHF.

V gene TRBV12-5 combines with J gene TRBJ2-7; D call uncertain. The CDR3 loop spans 17 amino acids. Germline CDR1 reads LGHNT; CDR2 reads FRNRAP. V dropped 3 bases and J dropped 6 bases, with 24 bases sitting between them. CDR3 nucleotides: TGTGCTAGTGGTTTCCCACCCACCCGACTCCATAGGAGCGAGCAGTACTTC. Translating gives CASGFPPTRLHRSEQYF.

The chain joins TRBV4-3 to TRBJ2-1, with a tentative D call TRBD1 (5 bases). Trimming took 0 bases from V and 3 from J, leaving 15 bases between them. The CDR3 totals 17 residues. Germline CDR1 LGHNA, CDR2 YSLEER. The CDR3 sequence: CASSQDCLSGFYNEQFF. CDR3 in DNA: TGCGCCAGCAGCCAAGATTGCTTATCAGGGTTCTACAATGAGCAGTTCTTC.